The clone carrying this T cell receptor (beta chain) has a handful of counts. Its antigen remains unidentified. TCRdb ran MiXCR on the 5' RACE reads and lists one entry per CDR3 protein. Among 150,000 to 200,000 distinct CDR3 sequences listed, roughly 14% were seen once. From germline, CDR1 is SNHLY and CDR2 FYNNEI. The CDR3 is 13 amino acids. These data originate in a study of T-cell memory formation after mild COVID-19. Whole-study results and caveats: There were some responding clones in pre-infection memory, which suggested that cross-reactive memory had joined.

The receptor's source is an adult woman who had mild COVID-19 (a few samples of this study predate the infection). Cell type and time point are not known. The source material was PBMCs or a T cell subset sorted from them (not recorded which). V usage is TRBV2 and J usage is TRBJ2-7; possibly TRBD1 for D (5 bases). CDR3 protein: CAGAGDTSYEQYF. CDR3 sequence (DNA): TGTGCAGGGGCAGGTGATACCTCCTACGAGCAGTACTTC.